This T cell receptor (beta chain) was found in a study of cytomegalovirus exposure and HLA in healthy donors. Study-level results: The study put 150 or so TCR beta chains on its list as cytomegalovirus-associated.

Trimming removed 3 bases at V and 0 bases at J, with 11 bases between. This CDR3 comprises 16 residues. From germline, CDR1 is SGHAT and CDR2 FQNNGV. Only one count was recorded for this clone. Its antigen remains unidentified. 13 Jbeta primers and 60 Vbeta primers were used for the PCR. The table came from immunoSEQ multiplex PCR; TCRdb's copy has only in-frame clones and leaves some out. In the table there are 110,000 to 150,000 clones, approximately 83% of which are singletons. The sequenced sample was PBMCs. The V and J genes are TRBV11-2 and TRBJ2-2; D is perhaps TRBD2 (5 bases). The receptor comes from a man aged 35 to 55 in good health and CMV-seropositive. The CDR3, as DNA: TGTGCCAGCAGCTTGGGAGCGATGACGAACACCGGGGAGCTGTTTTTT. Protein product: CASSLGAMTNTGELFF.